The next 29 T cell receptor beta chains were all read from a single sample in a study of blood T cell repertoires in COVID-19. Assay used: immunoSEQ multiplex PCR; TCRdb lists only in-frame clones, some missing. The repertoire holds some 150,000 clones, with approximately 85% as singletons. Material: peripheral blood. The source is a woman aged 60 to 75 with COVID-19, enrolled during active disease.

This rearrangement joins TRBV12-3 or TRBV12-4 to TRBJ2-5; TRBD1 might be the D (5 bases). V dropped 2 bases and J dropped 4 bases, with 8 bases sitting between them. This CDR3 has 13 amino acids. The CDR3: CASSLWGLETQYF. The DNA of the CDR3 is TGTGCCAGCAGTTTATGGGGCTTAGAGACCCAGTACTTC.

The rearrangement links TRBV7-2 to TRBJ1-2; TRBD1 matches at 10 bases. Trimming at V came to 3 bases and at J to 4 bases, leaving 8 bases not matched to a gene. The CDR3 loop spans 16 amino acids. CDR1 is SGHTA, CDR2 FQGNSA, per germline. The CDR3 reads CASSFAGTGALYGYTF. CDR3 bases: TGTGCCAGCAGCTTCGCCGGGACAGGGGCCCTCTATGGCTACACCTTC.

The chain has TRBV5-1 and TRBJ1-4, with D perhaps TRBD1 (5 bases). This CDR3 contains 14 residues. Germline V gives CDR1 SGHRS, CDR2 YFSETQ. Trimming took 3 bases from V and 8 from J, leaving 14 bases between them. This chain's CDR3 is CASSSDTAAEKLFF. CDR3 DNA sequence: TGCGCCAGCAGCTCGGACACAGCCGCCGAAAAACTGTTTTTT. Supplemented by reference TRBV5-1 and TRBJ1-4, the full variable domain reads KAGVTQTPRYLIKTRGQQVTLSCSPISGHRSVSWYQQTPGQGLQFLFEYFSETQRNKGNFPGRFSGRQFSNSRSEMNVSTLELGDSALYLCASSSDTAAEKLFFGSGTQLSVL.

V gene TRBV10-3 combines with J gene TRBJ1-5, with TRBD1 matching 9 bases. Germline V CDR1 and CDR2: ENHRY, SYGVKD. There are 16 residues in the CDR3. Losses at the gene ends were 4 bases for V and 1 base for J; bases not matched to a gene: 5. Here the CDR3 DNA reads TGTGCCATCAGTGGCGGGACAGGGTCCAGCAATCAGCCCCAGCATTTT. Residues: CAISGGTGSSNQPQHF.

This clone occurred once. CDR3 region: CASSLSGGAPYQETQYF. CDR3 DNA sequence: TGCGCCAGCAGCCTTAGCGGGGGGGCCCCATACCAAGAGACCCAGTACTTC. This chain connects TRBV4-1 to TRBJ2-5, with 11 bases aligning to TRBD2. Per germline, CDR1 MGHRA and CDR2 YSYEKL. V gave up 4 bases and J gave up 0 bases; unmatched junction bases: 7. The CDR3 sequence is 17 residues long.

This chain uses TRBV3-1 (or the pseudogene TRBV3-2) with TRBJ2-1, with 7 bases aligning to TRBD2. The trim removed 0 bases at V and 2 bases at J, leaving 4 bases unmatched. Germline lookup yields CDR1 LGHDT and CDR2 YNNKEL (reference sequence). The CDR3 is made up of 16 amino acids. This CDR3 reads CASSQDAAGPYNEQFF. Here the CDR3 DNA reads TGTGCCAGCAGCCAAGACGCAGCGGGACCCTACAATGAGCAGTTCTTC.

This sequence joins TRBV18 and TRBJ2-5; D possibly corresponds to TRBD1 (6 bases). The CDR3 runs 15 residues. The V end lost 2 bases, the J end lost 3 bases, and 13 bases lay between the germline ends. Per germline, CDR1 KGHSH and CDR2 LQKENI. CDR3 bases: TGTGCCAGCTCACCAGTCTTAGGACAGAAAGAGACCCAGTACTTC. Protein product: CASSPVLGQKETQYF.

The count of this clone is one. The chain uses TRBV19 and TRBJ1-1; no definite D call. Between the trimmed V and J ends, which lost 7 bases and 0 bases, there was a span of 12 bases. Per the germline V gene, CDR1 is LNHDA and CDR2 is SQIVND (reference sequence). This CDR3 contains 14 residues. The CDR3 sequence is CASKLAGVNTEAFF. DNA for the CDR3: TGTGCCAGTAAACTCGCGGGAGTGAACACTGAAGCTTTCTTT.

The chain carries TRBV7-3 and TRBJ2-3; 9 nucleotides line up with TRBD2. This CDR3 has 11 amino acids. Germline-derived CDR1 and CDR2 are SGHTA and FQGTGA. The V segment lost 8 bases and the J segment 9 bases; nucleotides outside the gene matches: 3. Here the CDR3 reads CASSSGATQYF. The CDR3 nucleotides are TGTGCCAGCTCTAGCGGGGCGACGCAGTATTTT.

This clone was seen a single time. At one boundary the junction diverges from the germline segment, which might be a read error. DNA for the CDR3: TGTGCCAGCAACTTGGGGGATCCCACGGGGGTCCAGTTCTTC. As protein: CASNLGDPTGVQFF. The J gene is TRBJ2-1, the V gene TRBV5-5; a weak D match, TRBD2 (6 bases). The germline CDR1 and CDR2 sequences are SGHKS and YYEKEE (reference sequence). CDR3 length: 14 residues.

V is TRBV3-1 (or the pseudogene TRBV3-2) and J is TRBJ2-1; 9 nucleotides agree with TRBD2. V shed 0 bases, J shed 4 bases, and the junction held 4 bases outside the gene matches. Germline V gives CDR1 LGHDT, CDR2 YNNKEL (reference sequence). The CDR3 runs 16 residues. The CDR3 spells CASSQDSSGVYNEQFF. CDR3 coding DNA: TGTGCCAGCAGCCAAGACTCTAGCGGGGTTTACAATGAGCAGTTCTTC.

The count of this clone is one. The V and J genes are TRBV5-1 and TRBJ2-3; TRBD2 might be the D (5 bases). CDR1 SGHRS and CDR2 YFSETQ come from the germline V gene. Trimming left V 0 bases short and J 2 bases short, with 10 bases between. This CDR3 region has 15 residues. CDR3 sequence (DNA): TGCGCCAGCAGCTTGGGAGGGAAGTACACAGATACGCAGTATTTT. Translated: CASSLGGKYTDTQYF.

V and J are TRBV11-2 and TRBJ1-2; TRBD1 matches at 9 bases. Germline loops: CDR1 SGHAT, CDR2 FQNNGV. The V gene end was trimmed by 3 bases and the J gene end by 3 bases; junction bases not matched to a gene: 2. The CDR3 runs 14 residues. Here the CDR3 DNA reads TGTGCCAGCAGCTTTACAGGGGGCGACTATGGCTACACCTTC. Encoded protein: CASSFTGGDYGYTF. Together with reference TRBV11-2 and TRBJ1-2, the CDR3 gives the full variable domain: EAGVAQSPRYKIIEKRQSVAFWCNPISGHATLYWYQQILGQGPKLLIQFQNNGVVDDSQLPKDRFSAERLKGVDSTLKIQPAKLEDSAVYLCASSFTGGDYGYTFGSGTRLTVV.

The chain is built from TRBV5-1 and TRBJ2-1, with D hard to call. The germline V and J ends were trimmed by 0 bases and 9 bases, with 13 bases remaining between them. The CDR3 totals 14 residues. Germline lookup yields CDR1 SGHRS and CDR2 YFSETQ. CDR3 DNA sequence: TGCGCCAGCAGCTTGGACGCTTTAGATGGTGAGCAGTTCTTC. Translated, it gives CASSLDALDGEQFF.

The V and J genes are TRBV19 and TRBJ1-2, with TRBD1 matching 7 bases. CDR1 and CDR2 (germline): LNHDA, SQIVND (reference sequence). The CDR3 is made up of 14 amino acids. The ends lost 6 bases at V and 5 bases at J; junction bases unmatched: 9. CDR3 in DNA: TGTGCCAGTAGAAAGGGGGCCACCCTTTATGGCTACACCTTC. As protein: CASRKGATLYGYTF.

The chain uses TRBV5-1 and TRBJ1-1; D not resolved. V was shortened by 1 base and J by 0 bases, with 4 bases between the two germline ends. The CDR3 contains 13 residues. Per germline, CDR1 SGHRS and CDR2 YFSETQ. The chain's CDR3 is CASSLLLNTEAFF. CDR3 DNA sequence: TGCGCCAGCAGCTTGCTGTTGAACACTGAAGCTTTCTTT. The variable domain in full, with the rest retrieved from reference TRBV5-1 and TRBJ1-1, is KAGVTQTPRYLIKTRGQQVTLSCSPISGHRSVSWYQQTPGQGLQFLFEYFSETQRNKGNFPGRFSGRQFSNSRSEMNVSTLELGDSALYLCASSLLLNTEAFFGQGTRLTVV.

This clone was picked up a small number of times. The gene calls are TRBV7-9 and TRBJ1-1; perhaps TRBD1 as D (6 bases). The V gene lost 5 bases and the J gene lost 4 bases, with 23 bases spanning the gap. The germline V gene encodes CDR1 SEHNR and CDR2 FQNEAQ (reference sequence). This CDR3 has 17 amino acids. The DNA for the CDR3 is TGTGCCAGCAGCCCCCTGAGACGGGCCGAAGGGGGCACTGAAGCTTTCTTT. It is translated as CASSPLRRAEGGTEAFF.

This clone has more than one count but fewer than ten. V and J are TRBV19 and TRBJ2-7; 7 nucleotides match TRBD1. CDR1 and CDR2 (germline): LNHDA, SQIVND (reference sequence). The CDR3 has 16 amino acids. The V gene end was trimmed by 4 bases and the J gene end by 6 bases; junction bases not matched to a gene: 15. The CDR3 here is CASSTRQGMLQPEQYF. The CDR3 DNA sequence: TGTGCCAGTAGTACAAGACAGGGAATGCTTCAACCCGAGCAGTACTTC.

This clone was counted a single time. J is TRBJ1-3 and V is TRBV19; the D gene is possibly TRBD1 (5 bases). CDR1 LNHDA and CDR2 SQIVND come from the germline V gene (reference sequence). Between the trimmed V and J ends, which lost 5 bases and 1 base, there was a span of 9 bases. The CDR3 sequence is 14 residues long. CDR3 DNA: TGTGCCAGTAGTTTTACAGGATCTGGAAACACCATATATTTT. This sequence encodes CASSFTGSGNTIYF.

The sample holds one count of this clone. V gene TRBV3-1 (or the pseudogene TRBV3-2) combines with J gene TRBJ2-1; 8 bases align to TRBD2. The CDR3 spans 14 residues. In germline, CDR1 is LGHDT, CDR2 YNNKEL (reference sequence). V lost 4 bases and J lost 6; bases outside the gene matches: 5. CDR3 loop: CASSPSGGSNEQFF. The CDR3 DNA sequence: TGTGCCAGCAGCCCGTCGGGAGGGTCCAATGAGCAGTTCTTC.

This chain joins TRBV7-3 and TRBJ2-7; 11 nucleotides match TRBD2. The CDR3 covers 14 residues. Germline trimming cut 5 bases from V and 3 bases from J; bases unmatched to any gene: 3. The germline V gene has CDR1 SGHTA and CDR2 FQGTGA. The CDR3 spells CASSPTSGDYEQYF. The CDR3 nucleotides read TGTGCCAGCAGCCCGACTAGCGGGGACTACGAGCAGTACTTC.

The chain recombines TRBV4-2 with TRBJ2-7, with a weak D call TRBD1 (6 bases). The germline gives CDR1 LGHNA, CDR2 YNFKEQ. This CDR3 spans 14 amino acids. Between the trimmed V and J ends, which lost 0 bases and 5 bases, there was a span of 11 bases. CDR3 amino acids: CASSQDVQGNEQYF. The DNA of the CDR3 is TGTGCCAGCAGCCAAGATGTACAGGGCAACGAGCAGTACTTC.

The rearrangement joins TRBV27 to TRBJ1-1; unclear D gene. Trimming took off 4 bases at V and 5 bases at J, with 17 bases between the two ends. The germline CDR1 and CDR2 sequences are MNHEY and SMNVEV (reference sequence). The CDR3 is 15 amino acids. CDR3 sequence reads: CASSSGTALWTEAFF. The CDR3 region has the DNA TGTGCCAGCAGTTCGGGAACCGCCCTTTGGACTGAAGCTTTCTTT.

The chain has TRBV10-2 and TRBJ1-2; a possible D gene is TRBD1 (5 bases). Per the germline V gene, CDR1 is WSHSY and CDR2 is SAAADI. The CDR3 has 13 residues. V dropped 5 bases and J dropped 4 bases, with 11 bases sitting between them. DNA for the CDR3: TGCGCCAGCAGTTTCAGGGAGGTCTATGGCTACACCTTC. It encodes CASSFREVYGYTF.

V usage is TRBV7-9 and J usage is TRBJ1-4; 12 bases are shared with TRBD1. CDR3 length: 16 residues. Germline V gene data show CDR1 as SEHNR and CDR2 as FQNEAQ (reference sequence). V was clipped by 5 bases and J by 5 bases; unmatched bases: 6. The CDR3 region is CASSPGTGGANEKLFF. As DNA, the CDR3 is TGTGCCAGCAGCCCCGGGACAGGGGGCGCCAATGAAAAACTGTTTTTT.

The CDR3 DNA sequence: TGCGCCAGCAGCGGAAGGCAGGGGAATGAAAAACTGTTTTTT. Translated: CASSGRQGNEKLFF. The J gene is TRBJ1-4, the V gene TRBV4-1, with D possibly matching TRBD1 (6 bases). The CDR3 is made up of 14 amino acids. Germline values: CDR1 MGHRA, CDR2 YSYEKL. V was cut by 5 bases and J by 5 bases, with 12 bases left in between.

The chain joins TRBV5-1 to TRBJ1-1; D is unresolved. Germline V gives CDR1 SGHRS, CDR2 YFSETQ. V lost 4 bases and J 2 bases, leaving 9 bases between the germline ends. This CDR3 is built from 13 residues. For the CDR3, the DNA is TGCGCCAGCAGCATGACTGATAACACTGAAGCTTTCTTT. Its translation is CASSMTDNTEAFF.

The chain links TRBV14 to TRBJ2-7; 9 nucleotides align to TRBD1. V was pared by 1 base and J by 3 bases, with 10 bases of the junction left unmatched. Germline V gene data show CDR1 as SGHDN and CDR2 as FVKESK. The CDR3 has 17 amino acids. CDR3 region: CASSQGMWTGVHYEQYF. CDR3 DNA: TGTGCCAGCAGCCAAGGCATGTGGACAGGGGTACACTACGAGCAGTACTTC.

The chain carries TRBV11-2 and TRBJ2-2; 9 nucleotides match TRBD1. This CDR3 has 16 residues. Germline V gene lookup returns CDR1 SGHAT and CDR2 FQNNGV. Germline trimming cut 3 bases from V and 6 bases from J; bases unmatched to any gene: 8. The CDR3 sequence: CASSLAGTGRAGELFF. The CDR3 DNA reads as TGTGCCAGCAGCTTGGCCGGGACAGGGCGGGCCGGGGAGCTGTTTTTT. Combining the CDR3 with reference TRBV11-2 and TRBJ2-2 gives the whole variable domain EAGVAQSPRYKIIEKRQSVAFWCNPISGHATLYWYQQILGQGPKLLIQFQNNGVVDDSQLPKDRFSAERLKGVDSTLKIQPAKLEDSAVYLCASSLAGTGRAGELFFGEGSRLTVL.